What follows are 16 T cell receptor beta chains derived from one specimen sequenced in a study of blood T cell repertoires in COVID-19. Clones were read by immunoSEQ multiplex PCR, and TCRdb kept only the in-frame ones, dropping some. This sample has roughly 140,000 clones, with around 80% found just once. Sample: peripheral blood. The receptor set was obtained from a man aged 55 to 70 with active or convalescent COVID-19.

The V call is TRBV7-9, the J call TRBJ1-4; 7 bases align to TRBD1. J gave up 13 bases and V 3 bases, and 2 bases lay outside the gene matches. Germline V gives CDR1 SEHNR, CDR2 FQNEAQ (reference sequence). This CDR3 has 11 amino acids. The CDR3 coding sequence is TGTGCCAGCAGCTTGGCAGGGGGACTGTTTTTT. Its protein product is CASSLAGGLFF.

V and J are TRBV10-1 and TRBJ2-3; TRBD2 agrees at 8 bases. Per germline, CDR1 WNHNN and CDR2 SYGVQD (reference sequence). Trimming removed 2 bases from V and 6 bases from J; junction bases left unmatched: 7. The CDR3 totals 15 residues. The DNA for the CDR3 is TGCGCCAGCAGTGAGGGAGCGGGAGTGGGCGATACGCAGTATTTT. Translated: CASSEGAGVGDTQYF.

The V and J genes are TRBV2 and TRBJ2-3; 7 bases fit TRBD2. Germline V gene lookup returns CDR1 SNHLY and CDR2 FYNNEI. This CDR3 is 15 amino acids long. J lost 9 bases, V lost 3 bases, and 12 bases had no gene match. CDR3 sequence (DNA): TGTGCCAGCAGTGAGTCTAGCGGAGGGCTTCGGACGCAGTATTTT. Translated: CASSESSGGLRTQYF.

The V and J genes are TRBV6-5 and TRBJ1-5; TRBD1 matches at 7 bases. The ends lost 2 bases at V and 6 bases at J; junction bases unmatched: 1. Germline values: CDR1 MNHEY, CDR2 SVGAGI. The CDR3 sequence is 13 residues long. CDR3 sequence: CASSYDRVQPQHF. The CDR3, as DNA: TGTGCCAGCAGTTACGACAGGGTTCAGCCCCAGCATTTT.

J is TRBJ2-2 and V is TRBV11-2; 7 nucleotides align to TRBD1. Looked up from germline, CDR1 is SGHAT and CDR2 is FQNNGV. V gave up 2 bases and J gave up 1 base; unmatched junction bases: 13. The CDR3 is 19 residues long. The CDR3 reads CASSLFLQRQGENTGELFF. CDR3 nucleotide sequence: TGTGCCAGCAGCTTATTTTTACAACGACAGGGCGAGAACACCGGGGAGCTGTTTTTT. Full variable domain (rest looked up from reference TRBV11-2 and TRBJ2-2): EAGVAQSPRYKIIEKRQSVAFWCNPISGHATLYWYQQILGQGPKLLIQFQNNGVVDDSQLPKDRFSAERLKGVDSTLKIQPAKLEDSAVYLCASSLFLQRQGENTGELFFGEGSRLTVL.

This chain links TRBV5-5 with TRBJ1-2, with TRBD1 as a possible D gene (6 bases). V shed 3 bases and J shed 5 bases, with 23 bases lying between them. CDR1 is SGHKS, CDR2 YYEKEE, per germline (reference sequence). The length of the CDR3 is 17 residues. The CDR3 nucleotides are TGTGCCAGCAGCTCCCAGGGGACGCCCGCGGCCGCTTATGGCTACACCTTC. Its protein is CASSSQGTPAAAYGYTF. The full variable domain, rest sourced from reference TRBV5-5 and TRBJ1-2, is DAGVTQSPTHLIKTRGQQVTLRCSPISGHKSVSWYQQVLGQGPQFIFQYYEKEERGRGNFPDRFSARQFPNYSSELNVNALLLGDSALYLCASSSQGTPAAAYGYTFGSGTRLTVV.

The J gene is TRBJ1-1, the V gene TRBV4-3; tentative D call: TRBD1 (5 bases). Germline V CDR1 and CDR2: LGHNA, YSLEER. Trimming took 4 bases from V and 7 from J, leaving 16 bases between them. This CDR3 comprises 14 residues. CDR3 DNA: TGCGCCAGCAGCCTAAAACAGGAGAAACTTGAAGCTTTCTTT. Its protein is CASSLKQEKLEAFF.

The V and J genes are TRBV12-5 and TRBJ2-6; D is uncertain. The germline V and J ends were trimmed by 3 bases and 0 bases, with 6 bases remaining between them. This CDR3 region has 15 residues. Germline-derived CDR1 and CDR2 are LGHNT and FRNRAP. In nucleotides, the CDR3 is TGTGCTAGTGGTTTCGGTGTCTCTGGGGCCAACGTCCTGACTTTC. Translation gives CASGFGVSGANVLTF.

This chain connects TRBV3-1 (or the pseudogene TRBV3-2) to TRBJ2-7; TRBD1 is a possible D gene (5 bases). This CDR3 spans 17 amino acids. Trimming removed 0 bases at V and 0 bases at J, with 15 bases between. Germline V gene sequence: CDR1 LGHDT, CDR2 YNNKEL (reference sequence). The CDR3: CASSQDVSPGYSYEQYF. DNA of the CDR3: TGTGCCAGCAGCCAAGACGTCTCGCCAGGGTACTCCTACGAGCAGTACTTC.

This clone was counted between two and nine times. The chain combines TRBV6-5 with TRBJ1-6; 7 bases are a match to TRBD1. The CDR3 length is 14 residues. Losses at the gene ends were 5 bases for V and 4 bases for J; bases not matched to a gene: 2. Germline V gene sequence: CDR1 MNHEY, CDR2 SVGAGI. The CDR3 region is CASSTQGYNSPLHF. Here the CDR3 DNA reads TGTGCCAGCAGTACACAGGGGTATAATTCACCCCTCCACTTT.

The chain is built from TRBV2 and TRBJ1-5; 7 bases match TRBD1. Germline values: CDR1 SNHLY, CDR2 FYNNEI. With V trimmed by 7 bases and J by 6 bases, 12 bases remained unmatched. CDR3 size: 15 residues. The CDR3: CASKGNRGGSQPQHF. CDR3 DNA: TGTGCCAGCAAGGGAAACAGGGGAGGAAGTCAGCCCCAGCATTTT.

The CDR3 sequence: CASRRDSNTEAFF. The DNA of the CDR3 is TGTGCCAGCAGACGGGATTCGAACACTGAAGCTTTCTTT. The chain couples TRBV7-9 to TRBJ1-1, with unresolved D. The V and J ends lost 6 bases and 1 base respectively, with 9 bases between them. This CDR3 has 13 residues. CDR1 and CDR2 (germline): SEHNR, FQNEAQ (reference sequence).

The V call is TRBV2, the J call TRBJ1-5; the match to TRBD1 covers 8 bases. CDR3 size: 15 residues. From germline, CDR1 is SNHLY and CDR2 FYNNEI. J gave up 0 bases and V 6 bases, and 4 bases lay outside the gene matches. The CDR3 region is CASSRQGYSNQPQHF. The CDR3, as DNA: TGTGCCAGCAGCCGACAGGGGTATAGCAATCAGCCCCAGCATTTT.

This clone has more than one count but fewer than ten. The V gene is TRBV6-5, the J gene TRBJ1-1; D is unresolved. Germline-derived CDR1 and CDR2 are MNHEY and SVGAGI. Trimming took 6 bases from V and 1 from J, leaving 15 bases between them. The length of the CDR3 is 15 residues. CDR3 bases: TGTGCCAGCAGCACTAGGGATCCAACGAACACTGAAGCTTTCTTT. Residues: CASSTRDPTNTEAFF.

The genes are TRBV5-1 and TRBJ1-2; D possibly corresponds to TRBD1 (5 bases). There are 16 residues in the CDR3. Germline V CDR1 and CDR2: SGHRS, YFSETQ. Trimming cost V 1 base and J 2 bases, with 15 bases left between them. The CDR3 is CASSLRPQGSNYGYTF. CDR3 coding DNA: TGCGCCAGCAGCTTGCGTCCCCAGGGCTCCAACTATGGCTACACCTTC.

DNA of the CDR3: TGTGCCAGCAGTTACGTAAGGGGGCGCGGGGAAAAACTGTTTTTT. Its translation: CASSYVRGRGEKLFF. The chain joins TRBV6-5 to TRBJ1-4; 7 nucleotides match TRBD1. J gave up 8 bases and V 2 bases, and 8 bases lay outside the gene matches. The CDR3 runs 15 residues. CDR1 MNHEY and CDR2 SVGAGI come from the germline V gene.